The present TCR beta chain was sequenced within a study of CD8 T cells in ankylosing spondylitis. In its sample, this clonotype was seen many times. As yet, its antigen is unknown. Making use of molecular barcodes, quantitative 5'-RACE generated TCR beta libraries. Via MiXCR, TCRdb re-called the 5' RACE reads, giving one row per CDR3 protein. The table lists under 550,000 distinct CDR3 sequences, 25% to 30% of them singletons. Findings of the study overall: Researchers report that disease-linked clones proved CD8+ and relatively rare in peripheral blood. Prior work had noted some motif variants in reactive arthritis blood and synovial fluid. Reportedly, disease-linked clones are significantly enriched in ankylosing spondylitis patients' matched synovial fluid. There was a TCR beta motif, made of fewer than 10 highly homologous variants, that appeared characteristic of ankylosing spondylitis blood.

This CDR3 has 10 residues. Germline CDR1 and CDR2: DFQATT and SNEGSKA (reference sequence). With 5 bases removed from V and 7 bases from J, the gap between germline ends came to 8 bases. The rearrangement uses TRBV20-1 and TRBJ1-2, with no clear D. The clonotype was recovered from a male donor with ankylosing spondylitis. Input material: blood, either unsorted or a sorted T cell fraction (not recorded which). The CDR3 DNA follows: TGCAGTGCTGGCCCGTTTGGCTACACCTTC. Encoded protein: CSAGPFGYTF.